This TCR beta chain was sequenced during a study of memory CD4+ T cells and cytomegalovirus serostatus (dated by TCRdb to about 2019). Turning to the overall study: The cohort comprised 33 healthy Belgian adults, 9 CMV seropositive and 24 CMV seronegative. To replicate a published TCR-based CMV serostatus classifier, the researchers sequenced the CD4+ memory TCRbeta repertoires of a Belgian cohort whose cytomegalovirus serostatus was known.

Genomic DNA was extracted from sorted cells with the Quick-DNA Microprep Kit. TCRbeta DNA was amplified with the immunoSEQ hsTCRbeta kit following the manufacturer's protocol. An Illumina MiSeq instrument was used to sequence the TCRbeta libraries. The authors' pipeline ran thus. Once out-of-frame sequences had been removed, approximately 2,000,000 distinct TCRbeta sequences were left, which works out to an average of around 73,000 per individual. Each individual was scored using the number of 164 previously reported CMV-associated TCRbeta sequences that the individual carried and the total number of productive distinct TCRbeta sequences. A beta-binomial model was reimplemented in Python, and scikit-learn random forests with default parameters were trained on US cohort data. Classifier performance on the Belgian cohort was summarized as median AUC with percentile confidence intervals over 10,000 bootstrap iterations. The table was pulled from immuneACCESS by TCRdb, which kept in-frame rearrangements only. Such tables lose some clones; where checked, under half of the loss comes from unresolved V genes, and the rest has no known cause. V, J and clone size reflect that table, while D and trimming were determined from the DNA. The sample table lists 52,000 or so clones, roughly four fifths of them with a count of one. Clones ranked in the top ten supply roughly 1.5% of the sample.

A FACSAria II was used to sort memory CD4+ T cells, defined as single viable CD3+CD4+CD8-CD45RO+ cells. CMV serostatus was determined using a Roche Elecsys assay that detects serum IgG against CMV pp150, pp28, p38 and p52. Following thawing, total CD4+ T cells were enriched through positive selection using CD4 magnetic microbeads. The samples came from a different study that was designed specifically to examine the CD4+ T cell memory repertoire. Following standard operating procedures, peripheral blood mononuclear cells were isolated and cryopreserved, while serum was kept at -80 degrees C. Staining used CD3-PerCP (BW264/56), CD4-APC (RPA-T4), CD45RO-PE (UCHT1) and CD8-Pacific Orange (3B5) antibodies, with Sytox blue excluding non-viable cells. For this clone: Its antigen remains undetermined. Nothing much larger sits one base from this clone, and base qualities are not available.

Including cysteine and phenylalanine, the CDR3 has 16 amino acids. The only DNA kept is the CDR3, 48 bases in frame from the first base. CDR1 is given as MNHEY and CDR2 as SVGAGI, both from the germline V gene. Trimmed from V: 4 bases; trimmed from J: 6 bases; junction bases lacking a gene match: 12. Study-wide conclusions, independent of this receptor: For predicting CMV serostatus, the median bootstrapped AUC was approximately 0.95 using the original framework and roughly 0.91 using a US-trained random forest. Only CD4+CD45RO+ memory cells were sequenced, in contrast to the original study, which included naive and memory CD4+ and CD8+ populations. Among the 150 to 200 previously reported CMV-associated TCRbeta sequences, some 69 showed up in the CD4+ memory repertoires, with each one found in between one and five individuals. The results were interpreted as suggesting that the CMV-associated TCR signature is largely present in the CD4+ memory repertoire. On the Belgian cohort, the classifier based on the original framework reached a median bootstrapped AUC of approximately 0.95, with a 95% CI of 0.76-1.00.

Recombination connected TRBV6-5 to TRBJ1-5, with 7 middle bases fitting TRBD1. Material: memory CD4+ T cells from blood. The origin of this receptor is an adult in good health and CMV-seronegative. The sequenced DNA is TGTGCCAGCAGTTCGAGAACGACAGGGTTGGGTCAGCCCCAGCATTTT. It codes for CASSSRTTGLGQPQHF.